These T cell receptor beta chains were read from a single sample in a study of OX40 agonist ivuxolimab in advanced cancers. Only in-frame clones appear in the TCRdb table, and some are missing; sequencing was by immunoSEQ multiplex PCR. Among 55,000 to 75,000 clones listed, around 81% were seen once. The sequences come from CD4+ or CD8+ T cells sorted from blood, collected in a trial of the OX40 agonist ivuxolimab. The origin of the receptors is an adult with an advanced solid tumor such as melanoma, head and neck, liver or kidney cancer. The CDR3 runs from the conserved cysteine through the conserved F or W. A D gene is named only where the DNA matches it firmly. Only part of the rows carry a size: once, few, many, or a class if the clone is expanded.

clone size,D gene,J gene,V gene,CDR3 DNA,CDR3 protein
once,NA,TRBJ1-1,TRBV20-1,TGCAGTGCTACATGGACCACTGAAGCTTTCTTT,CSATWTTEAFF
once,NA,TRBJ1-1,TRBV11-2,TGTGCCAGCAGCTTAGATCGAGGGAGGACTGAAGCTTTCTTT,CASSLDRGRTEAFF
once,NA,TRBJ1-2,TRBV27,TGTGCCAGCAGTCTCCAGGGATCTTATGGCTACACCTTC,CASSLQGSYGYTF
NA,NA,TRBJ2-7,TRBV5-1,TGCGCCAGCAGCTTTCAAGGAGGATCCTACGAGCAGTACTTC,CASSFQGGSYEQYF
many,NA,TRBJ2-7,TRBV11-3,TGTGCCAGCAGCTTAGAGGGGGCGCGGGACGAGCAGTACTTC,CASSLEGARDEQYF
NA,NA,TRBJ2-3,TRBV18,TGTGCCAGCTCACCGCCATCAGGGGAGCATAAGCAGTATTTT,CASSPPSGEHKQYF
NA,NA,TRBJ2-5,TRBV11-1,TGTGCCAGCAGCCTAAGCCGGATAACCCAAGAGACCCAGTACTTC,CASSLSRITQETQYF
once,TRBD2,TRBJ2-4,TRBV14,TGTGCCAGCAGCCACGGGGGGTCACTAGCCAAAAACATTCAGTACTTC,CASSHGGSLAKNIQYF
NA,NA,TRBJ1-2,TRBV19,TGTGCCAGTATGGAGGATGTATGGAGCTATGGCTACACCTTC,CASMEDVWSYGYTF
NA,TRBD1,TRBJ1-2,TRBV19,TGTGCCAGTAGTCGAGACAGGGGTCCGGGCTACACCTTC,CASSRDRGPGYTF
once,NA,TRBJ1-1,TRBV2,TGTGCCAGCAGTCGAGGGATGAACACTGAAGCTTTCTTT,CASSRGMNTEAFF
medium-sized,NA,TRBJ2-7,TRBV16,TGTGCCAGCAGCCAAAATGGGCCAGGGGAGTACTTC,CASSQNGPGEYF
NA,TRBD1,TRBJ1-2,TRBV2,TGTGCCAGCAGTGCACAGGGGTTCAATGGCTACACCTTC,CASSAQGFNGYTF
NA,TRBD1,TRBJ2-6,TRBV7-8,TGTGCCAGCAGCACATACAGGGGAAACTCTGGGGCCAACGTCCTGACTTTC,CASSTYRGNSGANVLTF
NA,NA,TRBJ2-5,TRBV25-1,TGTGCCAGCACCCCACGAGGCGAAGAGACCCAGTACTTC,CASTPRGEETQYF
NA,TRBD1,TRBJ1-2,TRBV12-5,TGTGCTAGTGGTCCCTGGACAGGTAACTATGGCTACACCTTC,CASGPWTGNYGYTF
NA,NA,TRBJ1-1,TRBV9,TGTGCCAGCAGCGTAGGGGGACGGGCAGCAGAAGCTTTCTTT,CASSVGGRAAEAFF
NA,NA,TRBJ1-1,TRBV7-9,TGTGCCAGCAGCTCACAGGGGAACACTGAAGCTTTCTTT,CASSSQGNTEAFF